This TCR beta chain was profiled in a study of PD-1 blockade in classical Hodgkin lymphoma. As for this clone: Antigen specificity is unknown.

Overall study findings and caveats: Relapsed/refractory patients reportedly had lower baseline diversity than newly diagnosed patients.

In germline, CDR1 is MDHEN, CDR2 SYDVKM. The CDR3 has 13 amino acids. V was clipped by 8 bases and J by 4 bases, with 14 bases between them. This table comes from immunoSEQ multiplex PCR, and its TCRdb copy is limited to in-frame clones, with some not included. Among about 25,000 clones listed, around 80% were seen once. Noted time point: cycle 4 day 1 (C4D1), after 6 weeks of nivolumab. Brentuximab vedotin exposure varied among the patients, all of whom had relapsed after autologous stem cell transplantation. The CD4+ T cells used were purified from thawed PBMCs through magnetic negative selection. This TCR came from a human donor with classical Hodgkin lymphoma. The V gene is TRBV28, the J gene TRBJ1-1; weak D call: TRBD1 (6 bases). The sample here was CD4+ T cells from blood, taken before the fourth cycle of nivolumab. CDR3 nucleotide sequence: TGTGCCAGCGGGGGCAGGGGTCCCACTGAAGCTTTCTTT. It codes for CASGGRGPTEAFF.